This T cell receptor beta chain is drawn from a study of technical replicates of blood from a handful of donors. Using immunoSEQ multiplex PCR, the repertoire was profiled, and TCRdb retains in-frame clones only, with some absent. The top ten hold roughly 0.39% of the sample, which has 77,000 or so clones, approximately 92% seen once. This CDR3 comprises 12 residues. Per germline, CDR1 MNHEY and CDR2 SVGAGI. Trimming took 6 bases from V and 13 from J, leaving 16 bases between them. This chain joins TRBV6-5 and TRBJ2-1; D may be TRBD1 (7 bases). Sequencing used T cells isolated from PBMCs. The source of this sequence is a human donor in good health. The CDR3 sequence is CASRFRQGLQFF. For the CDR3, the DNA is TGTGCCAGCAGATTTAGACAGGGACTCCAGTTCTTC.